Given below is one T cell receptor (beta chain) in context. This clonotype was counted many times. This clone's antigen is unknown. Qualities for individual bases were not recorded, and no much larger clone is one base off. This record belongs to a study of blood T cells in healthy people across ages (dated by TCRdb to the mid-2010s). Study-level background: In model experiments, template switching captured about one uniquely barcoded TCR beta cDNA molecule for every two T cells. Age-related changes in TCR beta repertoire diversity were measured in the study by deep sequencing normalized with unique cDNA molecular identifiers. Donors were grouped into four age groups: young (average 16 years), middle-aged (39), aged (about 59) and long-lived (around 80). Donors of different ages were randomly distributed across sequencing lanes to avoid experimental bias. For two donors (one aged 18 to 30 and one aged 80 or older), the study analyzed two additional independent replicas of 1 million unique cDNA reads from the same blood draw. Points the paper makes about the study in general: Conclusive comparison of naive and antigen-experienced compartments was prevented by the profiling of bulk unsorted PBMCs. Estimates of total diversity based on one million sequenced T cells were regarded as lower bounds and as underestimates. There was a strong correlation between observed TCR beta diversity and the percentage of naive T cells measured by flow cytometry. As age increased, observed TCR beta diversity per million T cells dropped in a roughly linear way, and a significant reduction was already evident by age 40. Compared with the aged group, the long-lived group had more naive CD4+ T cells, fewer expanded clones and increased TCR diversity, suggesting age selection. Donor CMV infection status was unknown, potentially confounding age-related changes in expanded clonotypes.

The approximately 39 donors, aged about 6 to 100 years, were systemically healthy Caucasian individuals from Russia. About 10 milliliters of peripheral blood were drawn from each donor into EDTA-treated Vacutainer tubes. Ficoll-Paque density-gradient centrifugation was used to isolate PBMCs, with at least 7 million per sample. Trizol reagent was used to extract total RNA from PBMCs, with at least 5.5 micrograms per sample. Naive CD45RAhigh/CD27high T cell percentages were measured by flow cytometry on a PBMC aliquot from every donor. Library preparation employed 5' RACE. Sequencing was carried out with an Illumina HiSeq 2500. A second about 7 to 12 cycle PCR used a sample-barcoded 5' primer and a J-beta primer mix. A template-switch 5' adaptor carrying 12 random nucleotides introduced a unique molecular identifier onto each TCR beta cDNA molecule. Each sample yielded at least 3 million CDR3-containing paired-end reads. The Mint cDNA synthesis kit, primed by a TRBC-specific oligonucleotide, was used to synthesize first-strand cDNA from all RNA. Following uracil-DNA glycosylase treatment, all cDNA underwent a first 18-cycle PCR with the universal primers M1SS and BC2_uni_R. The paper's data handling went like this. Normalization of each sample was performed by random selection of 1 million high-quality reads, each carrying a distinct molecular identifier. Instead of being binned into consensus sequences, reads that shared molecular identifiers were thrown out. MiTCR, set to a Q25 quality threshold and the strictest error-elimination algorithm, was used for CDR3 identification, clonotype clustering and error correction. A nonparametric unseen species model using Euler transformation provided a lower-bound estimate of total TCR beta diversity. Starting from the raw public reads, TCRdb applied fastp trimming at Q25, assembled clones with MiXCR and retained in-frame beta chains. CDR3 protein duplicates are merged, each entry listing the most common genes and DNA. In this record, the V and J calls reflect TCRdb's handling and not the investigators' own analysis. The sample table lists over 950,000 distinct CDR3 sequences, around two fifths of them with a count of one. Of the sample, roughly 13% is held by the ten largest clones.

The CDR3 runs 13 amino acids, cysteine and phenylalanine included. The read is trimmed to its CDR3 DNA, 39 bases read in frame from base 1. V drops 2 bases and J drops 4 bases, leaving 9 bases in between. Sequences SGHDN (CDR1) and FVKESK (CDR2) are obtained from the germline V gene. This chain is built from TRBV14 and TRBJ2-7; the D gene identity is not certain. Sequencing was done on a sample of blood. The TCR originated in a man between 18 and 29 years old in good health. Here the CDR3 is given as CASSQIIGYEQYF. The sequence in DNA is TGTGCCAGCAGCCAAATAATAGGGTACGAGCAGTACTTC. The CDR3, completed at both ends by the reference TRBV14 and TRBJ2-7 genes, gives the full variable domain EAGVTQFPSHSVIEKGQTVTLRCDPISGHDNLYWYRRVMGKEIKFLLHFVKESKQDESGMPNNRFLAERTGGTYSTLKVQPAELEDSGVYFCASSQIIGYEQYFGPGTRLTVT.